The text below deals with one TCR beta chain. The data are from a study of control samples from healthy donors and cancer patients. The CDR3 totals 13 residues. Trimming left V 5 bases short and J 8 bases short, with 15 bases between. Method: immunoSEQ multiplex PCR; TCRdb's copy keeps in-frame clones and lacks some. The data show over 100,000 clones, roughly 92% seen once. V usage is TRBV12-3 or TRBV12-4 and J usage is TRBJ1-2, with D unclear. Sequencing input: blood. The TCR originated in a young man in good health. The CDR3 sequence: CASSIDIQLGYTF. The CDR3 DNA is TGTGCCAGCAGTATAGACATCCAGTTAGGCTACACCTTC.